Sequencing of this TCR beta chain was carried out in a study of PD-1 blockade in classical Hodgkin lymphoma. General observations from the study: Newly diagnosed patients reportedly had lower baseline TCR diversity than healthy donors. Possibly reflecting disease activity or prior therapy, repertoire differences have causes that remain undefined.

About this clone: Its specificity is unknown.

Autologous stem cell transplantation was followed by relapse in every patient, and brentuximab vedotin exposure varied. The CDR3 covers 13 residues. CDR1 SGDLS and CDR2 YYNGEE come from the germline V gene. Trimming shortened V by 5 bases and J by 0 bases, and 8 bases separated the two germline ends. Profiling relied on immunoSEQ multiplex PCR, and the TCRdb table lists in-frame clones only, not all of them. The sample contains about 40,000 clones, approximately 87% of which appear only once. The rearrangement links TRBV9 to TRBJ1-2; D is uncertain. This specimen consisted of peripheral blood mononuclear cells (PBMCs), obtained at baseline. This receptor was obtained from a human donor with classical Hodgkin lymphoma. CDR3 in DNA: TGTGCCAGCAGAAGCGGAGCTAACTATGGCTACACCTTC. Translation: CASRSGANYGYTF.